Shown below are 8 T cell receptor beta chains from a single sample sequenced in a study of cytomegalovirus exposure and HLA in healthy donors. The PCR contained 60 Vbeta and 13 Jbeta primers. Assay: immunoSEQ multiplex PCR; the TCRdb copy retains only in-frame clones and omits some. The sample has about 120,000 clones, 81% seen once. The specimen was PBMCs. The receptor set was obtained from a woman under 40 in good health and CMV-seronegative.

This rearrangement joins TRBV5-6 to TRBJ2-1; the D gene is possibly TRBD2 (6 bases). The CDR3 is made up of 16 amino acids. V lost 7 bases and J 0 bases, leaving 17 bases between the germline ends. Looked up from germline, CDR1 is SGHDT and CDR2 is YYEEEE. CDR3 coding DNA: TGTGCCAGCCATAATCTAGCGCCTAGCTCCTACAATGAGCAGTTCTTC. Encoded protein: CASHNLAPSSYNEQFF.

The chain is built from TRBV19 and TRBJ1-5; possibly TRBD1 for D (6 bases). The V and J ends lost 7 bases and 0 bases respectively, with 19 bases between them. This CDR3 contains 17 residues. Looked up from germline, CDR1 is LNHDA and CDR2 is SQIVND (reference sequence). Written as DNA, the CDR3 is TGTGCCAGTAACACGGATGGACAGCCATATAGCAATCAGCCCCAGCATTTT. This translates into CASNTDGQPYSNQPQHF. Drawing the rest from reference TRBV19 and TRBJ1-5, the complete variable domain is DGGITQSPKYLFRKEGQNVTLSCEQNLNHDAMYWYRQDPGQGLRLIYYSQIVNDFQKGDIAEGYSVSREKKESFPLTVTSAQKNPTAFYLCASNTDGQPYSNQPQHFGDGTRLSIL.

This chain connects TRBV19 to TRBJ2-2; 11 positions match TRBD2. The CDR3 has 15 residues. Germline V CDR1 and CDR2: LNHDA, SQIVND (reference sequence). The junction had 1 base not matched to a gene; V was cut back by 6 bases and J by 1 base. CDR3 sequence (DNA): TGTGCCAGTAGGGGGACTAGCGGGAACACCGGGGAGCTGTTTTTT. Translating it yields CASRGTSGNTGELFF.

The chain is built from TRBV10-3 and TRBJ2-7, with 9 nucleotides matching TRBD1. J was trimmed by 4 bases and V by 3 bases; bases with no gene match: 4. The germline gives CDR1 ENHRY, CDR2 SYGVKD. CDR3 length: 14 amino acids. The CDR3 DNA reads TGTGCCATCAGTGAAGGGACAGGGCGATACGAGCAGTACTTC. Its protein is CAISEGTGRYEQYF.

V gene TRBV30 combines with J gene TRBJ1-2, with a possible D match to TRBD1 (6 bases). Germline values: CDR1 GTSNPN, CDR2 SVGIG (reference sequence). This CDR3 spans 12 amino acids. V lost 3 bases, J lost 5 bases, and 10 bases lay in between. The CDR3 region is CAWSAGTYGYTF. The DNA for the CDR3 is TGTGCCTGGAGCGCTGGGACATATGGCTACACCTTC.

A few counts support this clone. This chain links TRBV27 with TRBJ2-3, with TRBD2 matching 9 bases. Germline CDR1 is MNHEY and CDR2 is SMNVEV (reference sequence). J gave up 0 bases and V 10 bases, and 5 bases lay outside the gene matches. This CDR3 contains 14 residues. The CDR3 DNA sequence: TGTGCCACGCGGACTAGCGAGAGCACAGATACGCAGTATTTT. This sequence encodes CATRTSESTDTQYF.

Within the sample, this clone is large. The genes are TRBV6-5 and TRBJ2-2, with 12 bases aligning to TRBD2. With V trimmed by 0 bases and J by 4 bases, 0 bases remained unmatched. Germline CDR1 and CDR2: MNHEY and SVGAGI. The CDR3 length is 16 residues. This chain's CDR3 is CASSYSTSGSTGELFF. The CDR3 DNA reads as TGTGCCAGCAGTTACTCGACTAGCGGGAGCACCGGGGAGCTGTTTTTT.

This chain links TRBV5-1 with TRBJ2-1; D ambiguous. Trimming pared 0 bases from V and 4 bases from J, leaving 8 bases between. CDR1 and CDR2 (germline): SGHRS, YFSETQ. The CDR3 consists of 14 residues. The CDR3 nucleotides read TGCGCCAGCAGCTTGGGATCCCTATACAATGAGCAGTTCTTC. This encodes CASSLGSLYNEQFF.